The text below deals with one T cell receptor (beta chain). The data are from a study of blood T cell repertoires in COVID-19. Study-level background: There were acute and convalescent COVID-19 samples, and they came from the United States, Italy and Spain. PBMCs, B-cell-depleted T cells, or T cells were the source of the cDNA or gDNA that made up the material.

V lost 3 bases and J lost 3, with 15 bases in between. CDR3 length equals 16 residues. Germline V CDR1 and CDR2: PRHDT, FYEKMQ (reference sequence). Here immunoSEQ multiplex PCR was the method, and the copy in TCRdb shows in-frame clones only, minus some. The sample carries 300,000 or so clones, 91% recorded once. The chain has TRBV13 and TRBJ2-1; possible D gene TRBD2, 6 bases. The sequence derives from a woman aged 25 to 39 with COVID-19, enrolled during active disease. The source material was peripheral blood. The CDR3 nucleotides read TGTGCCAGCAGCTTGGGACTTAATATGATCTACAATGAGCAGTTCTTC. Protein sequence: CASSLGLNMIYNEQFF.